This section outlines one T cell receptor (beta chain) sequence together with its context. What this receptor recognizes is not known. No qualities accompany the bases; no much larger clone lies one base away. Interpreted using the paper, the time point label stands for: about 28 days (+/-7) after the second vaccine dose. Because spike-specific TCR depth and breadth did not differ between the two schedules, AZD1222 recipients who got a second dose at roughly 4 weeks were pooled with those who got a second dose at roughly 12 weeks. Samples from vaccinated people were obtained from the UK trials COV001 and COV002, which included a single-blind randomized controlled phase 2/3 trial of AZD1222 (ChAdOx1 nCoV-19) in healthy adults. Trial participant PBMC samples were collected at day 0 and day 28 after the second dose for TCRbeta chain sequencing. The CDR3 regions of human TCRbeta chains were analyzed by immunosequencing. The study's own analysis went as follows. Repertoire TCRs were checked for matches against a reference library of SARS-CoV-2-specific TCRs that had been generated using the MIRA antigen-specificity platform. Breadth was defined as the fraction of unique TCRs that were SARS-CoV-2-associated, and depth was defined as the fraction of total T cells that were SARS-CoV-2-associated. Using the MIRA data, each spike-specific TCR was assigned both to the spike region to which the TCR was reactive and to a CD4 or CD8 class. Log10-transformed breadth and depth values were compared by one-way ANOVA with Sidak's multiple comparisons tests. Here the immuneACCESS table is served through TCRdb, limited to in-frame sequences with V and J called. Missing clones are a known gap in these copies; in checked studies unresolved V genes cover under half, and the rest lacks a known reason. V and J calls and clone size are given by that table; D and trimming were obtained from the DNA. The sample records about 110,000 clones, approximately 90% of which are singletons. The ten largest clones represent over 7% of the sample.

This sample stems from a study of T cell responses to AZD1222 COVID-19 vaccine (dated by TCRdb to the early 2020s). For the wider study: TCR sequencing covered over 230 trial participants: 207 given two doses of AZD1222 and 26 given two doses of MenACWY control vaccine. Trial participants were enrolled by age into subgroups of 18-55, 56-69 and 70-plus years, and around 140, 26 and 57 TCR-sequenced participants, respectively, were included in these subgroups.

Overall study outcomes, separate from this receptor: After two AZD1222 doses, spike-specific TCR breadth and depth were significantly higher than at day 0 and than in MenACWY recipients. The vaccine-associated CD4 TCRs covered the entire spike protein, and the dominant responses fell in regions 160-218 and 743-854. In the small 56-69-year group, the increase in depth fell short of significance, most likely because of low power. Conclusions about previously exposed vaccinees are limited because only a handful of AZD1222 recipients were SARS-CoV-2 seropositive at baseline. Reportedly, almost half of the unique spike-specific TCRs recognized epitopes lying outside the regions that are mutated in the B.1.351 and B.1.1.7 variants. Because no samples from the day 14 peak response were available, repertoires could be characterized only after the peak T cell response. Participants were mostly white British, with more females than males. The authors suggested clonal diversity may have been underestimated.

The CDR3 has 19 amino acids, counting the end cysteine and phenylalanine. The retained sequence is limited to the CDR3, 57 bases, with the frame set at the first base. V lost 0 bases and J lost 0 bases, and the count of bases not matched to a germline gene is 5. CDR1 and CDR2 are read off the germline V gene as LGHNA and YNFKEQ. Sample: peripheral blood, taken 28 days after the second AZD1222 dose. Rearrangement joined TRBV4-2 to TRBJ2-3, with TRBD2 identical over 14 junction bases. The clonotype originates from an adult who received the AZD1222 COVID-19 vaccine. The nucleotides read TGTGCCAGCAGCCAAGAAGGACTAGCGGGAGGTCGTAGCACAGATACGCAGTATTTT. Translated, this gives CASSQEGLAGGRSTDTQYF.